This T cell receptor beta chain was profiled in a study of naive and memory T cell subsets (dated by TCRdb to about 2017). The study in broad terms: The figure summarizing these samples reported ten or so blood donors, 7 tuberculin skin test biopsies and 3 saline control biopsies. As previously described, skin biopsies were taken from tuberculin skin test sites or from saline-injected control sites and processed for RNA extraction. Usually PCR2 was run as a SYBR Green qPCR and stopped at a set threshold, although low-input samples could use end-point PCR (roughly 6 cycles) instead. The paper's findings and limits, for the study overall: The paper did not give details of skin biopsy collection and RNA processing, instead referencing earlier studies for those details. The larger number of TCRs at tuberculin skin test sites was interpreted as T cell infiltration of a delayed type IV hypersensitivity reaction. TCR sequences were reportedly recovered from both types of skin biopsy, with far more TCRs being found at tuberculin skin test sites. The RNA-based method was acknowledged as potentially sensitive to TCR transcript changes with T cell activation and differentiation.

The treatment or condition label on this specimen signifies: skin biopsy from PPD injection site in Mantoux-positive individual. The study described a robust, sensitive protocol for amplifying, sequencing and analyzing TCRs, using 3' ligation of a UMI-containing oligonucleotide to TCR cDNA. In individuals with a positive Mantoux test, tuberculin skin test biopsies were taken from sites that had been injected with PPD. Total RNA was treated with RQ1 DNase, without cell sorting, prior to reverse transcription, with an input of roughly 1 to 1000 ng being targeted. Skin biopsy and whole blood libraries were made to test pipeline robustness in samples where T cells form a minority population. Library construction relied on UMI-ligation and nested PCR. The ligated cDNA was amplified in four rounds of PCR with nested alpha and beta constant region primers together with the SP2 primer. For the blood and skin samples, TCR RNA was reverse transcribed with SuperScript IV using primers for the alpha and beta constant regions. An oligonucleotide carrying the Illumina SP2 primer and a UMI was ligated to the cDNA 3' end using T4 RNA ligase 1. To prevent hairpin formation, the 12-nucleotide UMI was made up of two random hexamers with an eight-base spacer between them. From the second PCR onward, TCR alpha and beta chain libraries were processed separately, and dual indexing was applied for multiplexing. After pooling, the indexed libraries were analyzed by capillary electrophoresis and sequenced on either an Illumina MiSeq or NextSeq. To boost base diversity and improve cluster recognition, PhiX DNA at about 5-7.5% was spiked into the libraries. In the original analysis: Demultiplexor pulled UMIs out of read 2, joined the UMIs with the TCR sequence from read 1, and separated reads according to sample indices. Decombinator identified V and J genes and V-J junctions and gave each TCR a five-part identifier that included V and J deletions. Collapsinator used UMIs to correct sequencing errors and PCR amplification heterogeneity, yielding UMI-based abundance per TCR. Identifiers were converted to nucleotide sequence by CDR3Translator and translated to amino acids, and CDR3 regions were extracted on the basis of terminal motifs. Error-corrected counts of alpha and beta TCRs from blood and skin were compared after being normalized to the amount of input RNA. The public reads were reprocessed in TCRdb via fastp at Q25 and MiXCR, keeping in-frame beta chains. For every CDR3 protein sequence, its rows merge into one entry that carries the most common genes and DNA. These V and J calls originate from TCRdb's pipeline instead of the authors' own analysis. The sample table lists approximately 37,000 distinct CDR3 sequences, 9.5% to 11% of them with a count of one. Around 4.2% of the sample rests with the top ten.

This clonotype was recorded at least ten times. Its antigen remains unidentified. There are no base qualities to consult, and no much larger clone falls within one base. The sequenced sample was skin, obtained from a tuberculin skin test site. The receptor's source is an adult in good health.

The CDR3 region: CSVQDVGQPQHF. The bases read TGCAGTGTCCAGGACGTAGGCCAGCCCCAGCATTTT. The chain is assembled from TRBV20-1 and TRBJ1-5; there is no confident call for the D gene. The V end loses 7 bases and the J end loses 7 bases, and a stretch of 14 bases separates them. From the cysteine through the phenylalanine, the CDR3 covers 12 amino acids. Of all the DNA, just the CDR3 is kept, 36 bases in frame from base 1. According to the germline V gene (reference sequence), CDR1 reads DFQATT and CDR2 reads SNEGSKA.